The next 16 T cell receptor beta chains were all read from a single sample in a study of post-analysis software for immune sequencing data. Study-wide findings and caveats: Patients used a handful of TRBV segments, including TRBV5-6, TRBV5-1 and TRBV20-1, more often than controls.

Their cognate antigens are unknown. Each TCR beta cDNA library carried unique molecular identifiers. TCRdb reprocessed the PCR reads via MiXCR and lists one record per CDR3 protein. This table holds around 400,000 distinct CDR3 sequences, about 39% found once. The sequenced sample was blood. These receptor sequences come from a girl aged 2 to 10 with multiple sclerosis.

In the case of this clonotype: This may stem from a read error, because a much larger clone lies one nucleotide away. The chain links TRBV29-1 to TRBJ2-6; D not resolved. The CDR3 is 15 residues long. Per germline, CDR1 SQVTM and CDR2 ANQGSEA. CDR3 DNA: TGCAGCATTGAAGGTTCTGGCTCTGGGGCCAACGTCCTGACTTTC. Amino acid sequence: CSIEGSGSGANVLTF. Full variable domain (outside the CDR3, taken from reference TRBV29-1 and TRBJ2-6): SAVISQKPSRDICQRGTSLTIQCQVDSQVTMMFWYRQQPGQSLTLIATANQGSEATYESGFVIDKFPISRPNLTFSTLTVSNMSPEDSSIYLCSIEGSGSGANVLTFGAGSRLTVL.

This chain joins TRBV28 and TRBJ2-1, with 7 bases fitting TRBD1. This CDR3 spans 13 amino acids. V lost 7 bases to trimming and J lost 7 bases; unmatched junction nucleotides: 7. The germline gives CDR1 MDHEN, CDR2 SYDVKM. The CDR3 region has the DNA TGTGCCAGCACCCCCGGCAGGGGGAATGAGCAGTTCTTC. Its translation is CASTPGRGNEQFF. Using reference TRBV28 and TRBJ2-1 for the parts outside the CDR3, the full variable domain is DVKVTQSSRYLVKRTGEKVFLECVQDMDHENMFWYRQDPGLGLRLIYFSYDVKMKEKGDIPEGYSVSREKKERFSLILESASTNQTSMYLCASTPGRGNEQFFGPGTRLTVL.

The chain joins TRBV20-1 to TRBJ2-7; 10 nucleotides match TRBD1. With the DNA end fitting TRBJ2-5 better, the J assignment may be wrong. The length of the CDR3 is 15 residues. CDR1 and CDR2 from the germline V gene are DFQATT and SNEGSKA (reference sequence). The CDR3 DNA is TGCAGTATCCACGCCGGGACAGGGGTGTCGGAGACCCAGTACTTC. It is translated as CSIHAGTGVSETQYF.

V gene TRBV12-3 or TRBV12-4 combines with J gene TRBJ2-7; tentatively, D is TRBD1 (6 bases). This CDR3 spans 15 amino acids. Trimming stripped 5 bases from V and 0 bases from J, with 14 bases between. CDR3 sequence (DNA): TGTGCCAGCAGTCGAGGGGGATTAAGCTCCTACGAGCAGTACTTC. Its translation: CASSRGGLSSYEQYF.

This chain links TRBV5-6 with TRBJ2-1, with 11 bases aligning to TRBD2. The ends lost 4 bases at V and 5 bases at J; junction bases unmatched: 8. The CDR3 extends over 16 amino acids. Per the germline V gene, CDR1 is SGHDT and CDR2 is YYEEEE. This chain's CDR3 is CASSKVAGGPHNEQFF. CDR3 in DNA: TGTGCCAGCAGCAAGGTAGCGGGAGGGCCTCACAATGAGCAGTTCTTC. The variable domain in full, with the rest retrieved from reference TRBV5-6 and TRBJ2-1, is DAGVTQSPTHLIKTRGQQVTLRCSPKSGHDTVSWYQQALGQGPQFIFQYYEEEERQRGNFPDRFSGHQFPNYSSELNVNALLLGDSALYLCASSKVAGGPHNEQFFGPGTRLTVL.

This clonotype has more than one count but fewer than ten. The chain uses TRBV29-1 and TRBJ2-7; 9 positions match TRBD2. This CDR3 region has 13 residues. CDR1 and CDR2 from the germline V gene are SQVTM and ANQGSEA. The ends lost 5 bases at V and 0 bases at J; junction bases unmatched: 2. CDR3 DNA: TGCAGCGTTAGTAGCGGGAGCTCCTACGAGCAGTACTTC. Translated, it gives CSVSSGSSYEQYF.

This clonotype appeared a few times. The rearrangement joins TRBV4-1 to TRBJ2-4; unclear D gene. V lost 2 bases to trimming and J lost 7 bases, with 12 bases between them. The CDR3 is made up of 14 amino acids. The germline V gene has CDR1 MGHRA and CDR2 YSYEKL. The CDR3 is CASSQLNNNNIQYF. DNA of the CDR3: TGCGCCAGCAGCCAATTAAACAACAACAACATTCAGTACTTC.

The chain couples TRBV20-1 to TRBJ2-3; TRBD2 aligns across 8 bases. The V and J ends lost 0 bases and 3 bases, in that order; junction bases with no gene match: 5. The CDR3 length is 15 residues. Germline CDR1 DFQATT, CDR2 SNEGSKA (reference sequence). This CDR3 is CSARDQTSGTDTQYF. The CDR3 coding sequence is TGCAGTGCTAGAGATCAAACTAGCGGTACAGATACGCAGTATTTT.

The chain joins TRBV7-8 to TRBJ2-3; 12 positions match TRBD2. The V segment lost 2 bases and the J segment 4 bases; nucleotides outside the gene matches: 7. Germline lookup yields CDR1 SGHVS and CDR2 FQNEAQ. This CDR3 is built from 17 residues. The CDR3 here is CASSLIASGGVPDTQYF. CDR3 nucleotide sequence: TGTGCCAGCAGCTTAATCGCTAGCGGGGGGGTTCCAGATACGCAGTATTTT.

This clonotype appeared once. The CDR3 nucleotides read TGCAGTGCCTACCTATTCGAGGGACTACGCAATGAGCAGTTCTTC. This gives the protein CSAYLFEGLRNEQFF. J is TRBJ2-1 and V is TRBV20-1, with 7 nucleotides matching TRBD2. With 6 bases clipped from V and 6 bases from J, the junction kept 14 bases outside the gene matches. Germline V gene lookup returns CDR1 DFQATT and CDR2 SNEGSKA (reference sequence). The length of the CDR3 is 15 residues.

V is TRBV13 and J is TRBJ1-2; 7 bases line up with TRBD1. V trimming: 1 base; J trimming: 4 bases; junction bases outside the gene matches: 3. Germline V gives CDR1 PRHDT, CDR2 FYEKMQ (reference sequence). The length of the CDR3 is 14 residues. The CDR3 sequence: CASSLATGIYGYTF. CDR3 nucleotide sequence: TGTGCCAGCAGCTTAGCGACAGGGATCTATGGCTACACCTTC.

This clonotype came up a few times. DNA for the CDR3: TGTGCCAGCAGCCGTCTAGCGGGGGGGCGGCAAGAGACCCAGTACTTC. Encoded protein: CASSRLAGGRQETQYF. The V and J genes are TRBV7-6 and TRBJ2-5, with TRBD2 matching over 12 bases. The trim removed 5 bases at V and 2 bases at J, leaving 6 bases unmatched. The CDR3 extends over 16 amino acids. Germline assignment: CDR1 SGHVS and CDR2 FNYEAQ.

The V gene is TRBV7-3, the J gene TRBJ2-1; TRBD1 agrees at 7 bases. This CDR3 contains 16 residues. CDR1 and CDR2 from the germline V gene are SGHTA and FQGTGA. V shed 5 bases and J 7 bases; nucleotides not matched to a gene: 14. The CDR3 DNA reads TGTGCCAGCAGCCCTCAGCCAGGGACAGTCAGGAATGAGCAGTTCTTC. Translating gives CASSPQPGTVRNEQFF.

V gene TRBV4-3 combines with J gene TRBJ1-5; D is possibly TRBD1 (5 bases). V gave up 0 bases and J gave up 3 bases, with 6 bases separating them. The germline V gene has CDR1 LGHNA and CDR2 YSLEER. The CDR3 spans 14 residues. CDR3 coding DNA: TGCGCCAGCAGCCAAGACAGGGACAATCAGCCCCAGCATTTT. It yields the protein CASSQDRDNQPQHF.

This clonotype was counted a few times. The chain recombines TRBV12-3 or TRBV12-4 with TRBJ2-5, with D unclear. The V end lost 6 bases, the J end lost 0 bases, and 8 bases lay between the germline ends. The CDR3 loop spans 13 amino acids. CDR3 sequence reads: CASSSEYQETQYF. The CDR3, as DNA: TGTGCCAGCAGCTCCGAGTACCAAGAGACCCAGTACTTC.

The chain links TRBV7-3 to TRBJ2-5, with 7 bases that match TRBD2. The germline CDR1 and CDR2 sequences are SGHTA and FQGTGA. This CDR3 contains 16 residues. Losses at the gene ends were 0 bases for V and 2 bases for J; bases not matched to a gene: 6. Here the CDR3 reads CASSLTRSSGQETQYF. CDR3 nucleotide sequence: TGTGCCAGCAGCTTAACTAGGTCTAGCGGACAAGAGACCCAGTACTTC.